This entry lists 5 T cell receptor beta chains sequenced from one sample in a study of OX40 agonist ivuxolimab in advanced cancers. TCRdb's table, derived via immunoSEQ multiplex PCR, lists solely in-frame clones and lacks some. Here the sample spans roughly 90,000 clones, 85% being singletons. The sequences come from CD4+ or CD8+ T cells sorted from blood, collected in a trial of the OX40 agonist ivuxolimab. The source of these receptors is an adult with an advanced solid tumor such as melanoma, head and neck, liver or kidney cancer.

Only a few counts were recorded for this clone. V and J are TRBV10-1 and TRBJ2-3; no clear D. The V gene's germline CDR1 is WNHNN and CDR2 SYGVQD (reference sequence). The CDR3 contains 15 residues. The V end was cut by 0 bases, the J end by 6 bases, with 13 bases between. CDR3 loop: CASSESPNVADTQYF. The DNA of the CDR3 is TGCGCCAGCAGTGAGTCGCCCAACGTCGCGGATACGCAGTATTTT.

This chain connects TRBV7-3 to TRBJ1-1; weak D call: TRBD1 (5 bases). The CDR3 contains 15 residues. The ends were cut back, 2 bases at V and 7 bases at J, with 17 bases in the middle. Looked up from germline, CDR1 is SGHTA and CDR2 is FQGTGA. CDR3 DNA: TGTGCCAGCAGCTTAGGGGGTGGCCTTTTAAGTGAAGCTTTCTTT. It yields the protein CASSLGGGLLSEAFF.

In DNA, the CDR3 is TGTGCCAGCAGTGAATTTGGACGGGGGTATGACGGCTACACCTTC. Residues: CASSEFGRGYDGYTF. The chain couples TRBV25-1 to TRBJ1-2; D is possibly TRBD1 (5 bases). V was cut by 1 base and J by 8 bases, with 17 bases left in between. This CDR3 has 15 amino acids. CDR1 and CDR2 (germline): MGHDK, SYGVNS.

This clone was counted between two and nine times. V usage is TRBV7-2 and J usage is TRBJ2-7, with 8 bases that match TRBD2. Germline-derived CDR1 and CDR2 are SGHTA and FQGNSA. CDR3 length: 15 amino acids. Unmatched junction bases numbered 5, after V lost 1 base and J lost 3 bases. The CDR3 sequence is CASSLVHSGIYEQYF. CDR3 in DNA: TGTGCCAGCAGCTTAGTACATAGCGGGATCTACGAGCAGTACTTC. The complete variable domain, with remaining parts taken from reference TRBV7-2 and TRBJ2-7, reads GAGVSQSPSNKVTEKGKDVELRCDPISGHTALYWYRQSLGQGLEFLIYFQGNSAPDKSGLPSDRFSAERTGGSVSTLTIQRTQQEDSAVYLCASSLVHSGIYEQYFGPGTRLTVT.

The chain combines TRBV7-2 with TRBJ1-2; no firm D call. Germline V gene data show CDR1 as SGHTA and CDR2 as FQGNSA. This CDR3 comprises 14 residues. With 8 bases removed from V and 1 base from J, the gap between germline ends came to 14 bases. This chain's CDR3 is CASSPDRDNYGYTF. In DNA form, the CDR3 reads TGTGCCAGCTCCCCAGACCGGGATAACTATGGCTACACCTTC. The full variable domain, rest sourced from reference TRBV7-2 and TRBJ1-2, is GAGVSQSPSNKVTEKGKDVELRCDPISGHTALYWYRQSLGQGLEFLIYFQGNSAPDKSGLPSDRFSAERTGGSVSTLTIQRTQQEDSAVYLCASSPDRDNYGYTFGSGTRLTVV.